The source of this TCR beta chain is a study of metastatic and nonmetastatic thyroid tumors. Patients underwent thyroid surgery, and none had received any treatment before it. The V gene lost 9 bases and the J gene lost 6 bases, with 15 bases spanning the gap. This CDR3 is built from 13 residues. Germline CDR1 is LNHDA and CDR2 is SQIVND (reference sequence). This clone came up a few times. TCRdb ran MiXCR on the PCR reads. The sample comprises under 20,000 clones, roughly 22% of which are singletons, and roughly 8% rests with the top ten. The sequenced sample consisted of adjacent normal tissue. J is TRBJ2-1 and V is TRBV19; no clear D gene. This receptor was obtained from a female donor with papillary thyroid cancer or a benign thyroid nodule (not recorded which). Some clones in this sample may be carry-over from other donors' samples. The chain's CDR3 is CASSGIFVNEQFF. The CDR3 coding sequence is TGTGCCAGCTCTGGGATTTTTGTCAATGAGCAGTTCTTC.